A single TCR beta chain is shown here with its context. Its target antigen remains unknown. Base-call qualities are not available, and no considerably larger clone is one nucleotide away. Library creation used the immunoSEQ multiplex PCR assay. The multiplex PCR relied on a mix of 60 forward primers for TCR Vbeta segments and 13 reverse primers for TCR Jbeta segments. Amplification of the CDR3 region of rearranged TCR beta genes was performed with a multiplex PCR assay on genomic DNA. On the Illumina HiSeq System, the amplified TCR beta libraries were sequenced as 87-base-pair reads. From the authors' description of their analysis: In a later analysis, 80 million or so unique TCR beta chains were counted across the 690 or so repertoires, and roughly 9.9 million of these chains were shared by at least two donors. Raw reads were error-corrected and collapsed into unique sequences with a nearest-neighbor algorithm that merged closely related sequences to remove PCR and sequencing errors. To assign V, D and J gene segments, CDR3 sequences were aligned to IMGT reference sequences. For a sequence to be retained, a match of at least six nucleotides to both a V gene segment and a J gene segment was required. A rearrangement was called productive if the CDR3 had no stop codons and remained in frame with V and J, and every other rearrangement was called non-productive. Following IMGT convention, CDR3 was defined as the stretch from the second conserved V-encoded cysteine to the conserved J-encoded phenylalanine. The earlier analysis of roughly 590 of the donors excluded sequences that lacked an unambiguous match to a single V gene segment. An earlier analysis of almost 600 of the donors classified V segments as functional when productive rearrangements were above 56.7% and as segregating when the standard deviation between donors was above 5%. To diagnose cytomegalovirus status from the catalog of TCR beta chain sequences, a statistical classification framework was built. In a later analysis, TCR nucleotide sequences were compared against IMGT/GENE-DB human TR gene sequences so that V and J genes could be assigned. In a later analysis, CDR3 sequences and most-parsimonious VDJ recombination scenarios were assigned using the TCRdist pipeline. A later analysis defined each TCR beta chain by its CDR3 amino acid sequence plus V-gene family, and excluded reads lacking a unique V-gene family. In a later analysis, 450 to 600 highly shared, low-generation-probability nucleotide sequences were removed to address suspected cross-contamination and a sequencing artifact. In a later analysis, a clonal expansion index for each public chain was calculated from normalized within-repertoire ranks of inferred template counts. In a later analysis, generation probabilities were computed using a VDJ recombination model fitted to out-of-frame rearrangements, and the results were checked against IGoR. In a later analysis, TCR-TCR, TCR-HLA and TCR-CMV co-occurrence was scored with hypergeometric tests, and a repertoire-size bias correction was applied to TCR pairs. False discovery rates were estimated in a later analysis by permuting HLA or CMV assignments 20 times. A later analysis grouped co-occurring TCRs with DBSCAN, adding TCRdist sequence similarity when clustering within HLA-allele-positive subsets. Co-occurrence clustering excluded repertoires with fewer than 30,000 or more than 120,000 public chains, plus five with anomalous nucleotide sharing. Sourced from immuneACCESS, this table was stored by TCRdb with only in-frame sequences that have V and J called. A share of the clones is absent; for the studies checked, an unresolved V gene accounts for under half, and the remainder has no known explanation. V and J calls and clone size are as listed in that table; D and trimming were resolved from the DNA. The sample table records over 150,000 clones; approximately 80% of these occur just once. Jointly, the top ten make up over 2% of the sample.

The sample originates from a study of cytomegalovirus exposure and HLA in healthy donors (dated by TCRdb to the late 2010s). For context, the study as a whole: In an earlier analysis of roughly 590 of the donors, under 300 Gb of sequence data and roughly 100 million unique TCR beta sequences from about 179 million T cells were reported. An early release that covered about 640 HLA-typed donors contained approximately 320 gigabases of sequencing data and approximately 85 million unique TCR sequences. Of the 350 to 450 genotyped donors, 75% to 85% were placed in the genetic ancestry cluster associated with self-reported Caucasian donors. The study was designed to test whether signatures of past pathogen exposure could be identified by cataloging public T cell receptors. The T cell repertoires of 670 or so subjects were profiled by immunosequencing and related to cytomegalovirus serostatus. In addition to the first cohort of around 670 subjects, a separate validation cohort of 130 or so different subjects was used. High-throughput TCR immunosequencing, statistical association of individual TCRs with disease status, and machine learning were combined to predict cytomegalovirus infection status. To study patterns of TCR occurrence, a later analysis re-analyzed previously published TCR beta repertoires from 500 to 850 donors and added high-resolution HLA genotyping. Rather than using new phenotypic data, the later analysis identified candidate immune exposures from TCR beta sequences and from how often those sequences occurred across donors. In an earlier analysis of 550 to 700 of the donors, high-throughput TCR beta sequencing was used to judge whether each TCR beta V gene segment behaved as functional or pseudogenic. Donor age, sex, ethnicity and CMV serostatus were compiled alongside the repertoire data. In a later genetic analysis, genome-wide SNP genotypes for about 55% of the roughly 670 donors were used, and that subset was treated as a discovery cohort. All discovery cohort repertoires had been generated on a single sequencing platform. HLA typing covered class I and class II loci at four-digit resolution. The number of donors typed differed by locus, with about 629-630 for A, B, C, DRB1 and DQB1, around 500 for DQA1, about 610 for DPA1, and approximately 470 for DPB1. Four to six DR-DQ haplotypes were handled as single units for association and clustering, since linkage in the cohort was strong. On average, about 200,000 unique TCR beta nucleotide sequences were sequenced per donor among 300 to 500 genotyped donors of the cohort, with approximately 18% of those sequences being non-productive.

Taken from the germline V gene, the CDR1 and CDR2 loops are SGHDT and YYEEEE. V is clipped by 4 bases and J by 5 bases, and the sequence between their germline boundaries is 17 bases long. From the cysteine through the phenylalanine, the CDR3 covers 15 amino acids. Solely the CDR3 DNA is kept, with 45 bases framed from the first base. Broad study findings and their caveats: This cohort had only TCR beta chains sequenced, and the lack of alpha or paired-chain data limited which features could be detected. Compared with equally common non-associated chains, HLA-associated TCR beta chains in a later analysis were more clonally expanded and had lower generation probabilities. An earlier analysis of some 590 of the donors showed that most TCR beta V segments appeared in productive rearrangements either about 87% or about 30% of the time, which broadly matched IMGT annotations. In a later analysis, TCR association rates were found to vary across HLA loci, with the most associated TCRs seen for DRB1 alleles and the fewest for HLA-C alleles. A cluster of highly shared sequence variants was judged likely to represent a technical artifact of the sequencing pipeline. Linkage disequilibrium might explain the correlated functional status among segregating V segments, but an unknown experimental factor could not be ruled out. The classifier was reported to diagnose cytomegalovirus status with high specificity and sensitivity in both the original and validation cohorts. HLA typing was unavailable for some donors at each locus, so association tests used only the typed subset. A later analysis associated about 18,000 TCR beta sequences with specific HLA alleles at a false discovery rate of 0.05. V-gene and J-gene trimming of TCR beta chains was associated with a missense DCLRE1C variant in a later genetic analysis, and the association was replicated in an independent cohort. The only immune exposure information available for the cohort was CMV serostatus. The study listed 164 TCR beta chains as associated with cytomegalovirus. Presence/absence analyses assumed roughly uniform sequencing depth across donors, an assumption that may not hold. A further reported finding was that TCR beta sequences accurately predicted the HLA-A and HLA-B alleles for most subjects in the first cohort. Compared with the approximately 670-donor mean, donors in an Asian-associated ancestry cluster had fewer N-insertions in productive TCRs, according to a later genetic analysis. Because the 87-base-pair reads could not distinguish some IMGT-functional V segments, including TRBV6-2 and TRBV6-3, those segments were excluded. Several of the top co-occurrence clusters appeared to be linked to parvovirus B19, influenza, CMV and Epstein-Barr virus, according to a later analysis. According to a later analysis, most CMV-associated TCR beta chains appeared to be HLA-restricted, and the HLA associations seemed to be driven largely by CMV exposure. The authors suggested that the approach could potentially be extended to other disease states and immunological phenotypes. In vitro tests confirmed that a few of the cytomegalovirus-associated TCR beta chains recognize cytomegalovirus antigens. Strong co-occurrence of HLA alleles, especially DR and DQ, made assigning TCR associations to individual alleles difficult. Over 15 rarely observed V segments, including chromosome 9 orphons, were excluded from the earlier analysis of about 610 of the donors because counts were too low. While some public TCRs were present in many individuals, most TCR sequences turned up only very rarely across donors.

The cohort was made up of 650 to 700 healthy bone marrow donors. At the time of sampling, every cohort member was nominally healthy, though immune exposures that went unrecorded were likely present. The donor tested CMV seropositive, placing the donor among the 289 seropositive members of the cohort. A peripheral blood sample was collected from each donor, and TCR beta sequencing was performed on peripheral blood mononuclear cells. The Qiagen DNeasy Blood Extraction Kit was used to extract genomic DNA from the blood cell samples. This TCR was recovered from a woman in her thirties or forties in good health and CMV-seropositive. Sequencing was carried out using PBMCs. The rearrangement joined TRBV5-6 to TRBJ2-3, and possibly TRBD2, on 6 matching bases. The DNA sequence is given as TGTGCCAGCAGCCGGGGCGGGGTACAGAGAGATACGCAGTATTTT. Its protein is CASSRGGVQRDTQYF.